Sequencing of this T cell receptor (beta chain) was carried out in a study of T-cell memory formation after mild COVID-19. Study overall: TCR clusters were mostly confined to one donor each.

In TCRdb, the 5' RACE reads were re-called with MiXCR into one record per CDR3 protein. The sample lists 400,000 to 500,000 distinct CDR3 sequences, 20% to 25% occurring once. Note on this clonotype: Antigen: not known.

Germline V gene data show CDR1 as SEHNR and CDR2 as FQNEAQ (reference sequence). Deletions cut 1 base from V and 13 bases from J, with 14 bases between. The CDR3 loop spans 13 amino acids. Regarding the study as a whole: Chiefly within CM and EM were the contracting CD4+ clones; CD8+ ones were within EMRA. The authors did not confirm SARS-CoV-2 specificity of second-wave clones peaking day 37. Clones that contracted from day 15 to 85 had balanced CD4/CD8; later expanders were CD4+ biased.

This receptor was identified in an adult woman who had mild COVID-19 (a few samples of this study predate the infection). Cell type and time point are not known. Material for sequencing was PBMCs or a T cell subset sorted from them (not recorded which). V usage is TRBV7-9 and J usage is TRBJ2-1; unclear D gene. In nucleotides, the CDR3 is TGTGCCAGCAGCTTAGGTTCTGGAAGAGGCCAGTTCTTC. It specifies CASSLGSGRGQFF.